The present entry profiles one T cell receptor (beta chain) with its context. The antigen is not known. Lacking the conserved final phenylalanine or tryptophan, this CDR3 likely reflects a read error. TCRdb processed the multiplex PCR reads anew with MiXCR; each CDR3 protein has one entry. The sample lists fewer than 150,000 distinct CDR3 sequences; 20% to 25% were seen once. The CDR3 consists of 15 residues. The V gene lost 0 bases and the J gene lost 3 bases, with 9 bases spanning the gap. CDR1 is MGHRA, CDR2 YSYEKL, per germline. This specimen belongs to a study of breast tumors, draining lymph nodes, adjacent tissues. Axillary draining lymph nodes of breast cancer patients supplied the node samples. Points from the study as a whole: Luminal-like breast cancer showed significantly higher tumor–nontumor repertoire similarity than basal-like. Findings are consistent with lymph node origin and intratumoral expansion of most tumor T cells. Tumor T cell lymph node origin was a supported hypothesis, not proven.

This clonotype was sampled from a female donor with breast cancer. Some clones in this sample may be carry-over from other donors' samples. The sequenced sample consisted of axillary lymph node tissue. The chain recombines TRBV4-1 with TRBJ1-5, with D tentatively TRBD1 (6 bases). Written as DNA, the CDR3 is TGCGCCAGCAGCCAAGATTGGACAGACAATCAGCCCCAGCATTCT. Amino acids: CASSQDWTDNQPQHS.